This T cell receptor beta chain was identified during a study of T cells expressing NK-cell markers. Study context: Sorted CD3+CD56+NKG2C+, CD3+CD56+NKG2C- and CD3+CD56-NKG2C+ T cells provided the TCR beta repertoires. One of eight sequenced donors was HCMV-seronegative; the other seven were seropositive. Study observations and caveats: Among CD8+ T cells from several donors, dominant NKG2C+ clonotypes accounted for about 1.0-7.0%.

TCRdb reprocessed the 5' RACE reads, keeping one entry per CDR3 protein, no DNA. The specimen's table records a few hundred thousand distinct CDR3 sequences. Germline loops: CDR1 SGHDT, CDR2 YYEEEE. This CDR3 is 16 amino acids long. Remarks on this clonotype: Its target is unknown.

Sequencing used blood T cells: a sorted CD56 or NKG2C T cell subset, CD4+ or CD8+ T cells, or bulk PBMC T cells (not recorded which). This receptor was taken from a man aged 18-70 years in good health. The chain links TRBV5-6 to TRBJ2-5; TCRdb proposes TRBD1, but this gene call is untestable without DNA. The CDR3 sequence: CASSRAGGRVQETQYF.